This T cell receptor beta chain derives from a study of blood T cells in healthy people across ages. Findings of the study overall: The CMV status of each donor remained undetermined, and this could have confounded shifts in expanded clonotypes.

This clonotype was seen at least ten times. What it binds is not known. Germline loops: CDR1 DFQATT, CDR2 SNEGSKA (reference sequence). This CDR3 has 11 residues. Trimming pared 6 bases from V and 6 bases from J, leaving 10 bases between. The second PCR ran 7 to 11 cycles with a sample-barcoded 5' primer and J-beta primers. Tags on each cDNA molecule came from a template-switch adaptor with 12 random nucleotides. Per sample, CDR3-containing paired-end reads numbered at least 2.5 million. In TCRdb, the 5' RACE reads were re-called with MiXCR into one record per CDR3 protein. The data show under 850,000 distinct CDR3 sequences, around 34% seen once. For every donor, a draw yielded around 10 milliliters of peripheral blood.

The sequencing sample was made of blood. The chain links TRBV20-1 to TRBJ2-3; possibly TRBD2 for D (5 bases). This clonotype was sampled from a young man in good health. The CDR3: CSAAKRDTQYF. In DNA, the CDR3 is TGCAGTGCCGCCAAGCGGGATACGCAGTATTTT.